A selection of T cell receptor beta chains follows, all from one sample in a study of T cells in localized non-small cell lung cancer. Sequencing was performed with immunoSEQ multiplex PCR; in TCRdb, only in-frame clones are kept and a portion is missing. The sample records tens of thousands of clones, around 86% being singletons. Specimen: peripheral blood, collected before any cancer treatment. These receptor sequences come from a male donor aged 60 or over with stage III squamous cell lung carcinoma. The CDR3 runs from the conserved cysteine through the conserved F or W. The order of the fields is clone size, D gene, J gene, V gene, CDR3 protein, CDR3 DNA. The D gene is left open where the match is weak. Clone size is stated in some rows and not others, as once, few, many or a class when expanded.

NA TRBD1 TRBJ1-1 TRBV10-3 CAIRTGTAEAFF TGTGCCATCAGGACAGGGACGGCTGAAGCTTTCTTT
NA NA TRBJ1-2 TRBV11-2 CASSLEQQALYGYTF TGTGCCAGCAGCTTAGAGCAACAGGCCCTCTATGGCTACACCTTC
NA NA TRBJ1-1 TRBV19 CASSHQRDTEAFF TGTGCCAGTAGTCACCAGAGGGACACTGAAGCTTTCTTT
NA NA TRBJ2-3 TRBV5-1 CASSLGDLAGDTQYF TGCGCCAGCAGCTTGGGGGACCTGGCCGGAGATACGCAGTATTTT
NA TRBD2 TRBJ2-5 TRBV19 CASSILFQRGPTETSTRETQYF TGTGCCAGTAGTATACTTTTCCAGCGGGGGCCAACTGAAACCTCTACAAGAGAGACCCAGTACTTC
NA NA TRBJ1-1 TRBV7-8 CASTGGLWDTEAFF TGTGCCAGCACTGGGGGACTCTGGGACACTGAAGCTTTCTTT
NA NA TRBJ2-2 TRBV7-3 CASSFTPGPGYTGELFF TGTGCCAGCAGCTTCACCCCGGGCCCAGGGTACACCGGGGAGCTGTTTTTT
NA NA TRBJ2-7 TRBV12-5 CASGWLVDSEAYEQYF TGTGCTAGTGGTTGGCTAGTCGACTCAGAGGCCTACGAGCAGTACTTC
NA NA TRBJ1-4 TRBV5-1 CASSLVGRDEKLFF TGCGCCAGCAGCTTGGTAGGGCGGGATGAAAAACTGTTTTTT
NA NA TRBJ2-7 TRBV7-9 CASSKWTDYYEQYF TGTGCCAGCAGCAAATGGACAGATTACTACGAGCAGTACTTC
NA NA TRBJ1-5 TRBV10-1 CATMRGTRQPQHF TGCGCCACCATGCGGGGAACCCGACAGCCCCAGCATTTT
few NA TRBJ2-1 TRBV12-5 CASGLAPGGRSSYNEQFF TGTGCTAGTGGTTTGGCCCCCGGTGGGCGGAGCTCCTACAATGAGCAGTTCTTC
NA NA TRBJ2-7 TRBV6-1 CASSFNWGDSYEQYF TGTGCCAGCAGTTTTAATTGGGGCGACTCCTACGAGCAGTACTTC
NA TRBD2 TRBJ2-1 TRBV18 CASSPNIAGAGNEQFF TGTGCCAGCTCACCAAATATCGCGGGAGCGGGTAATGAGCAGTTCTTC
NA NA TRBJ2-5 TRBV10-3 CAISERDQETQYF TGTGCCATCAGTGAGAGGGACCAAGAGACCCAGTACTTC
NA TRBD1 TRBJ2-3 TRBV5-6 CASSRTGGSADTQYF TGTGCCAGCAGCCGGACAGGGGGCTCAGCAGATACGCAGTATTTT
NA NA TRBJ2-2 TRBV30 CAWSVGTANTGELFF TGTGCCTGGAGTGTTGGGACCGCGAACACCGGGGAGCTGTTTTTT
NA TRBD1 TRBJ2-7 TRBV7-9 CASSLTGTGDEQYF TGTGCCAGCAGCTTGACCGGGACAGGAGACGAGCAGTACTTC
NA NA TRBJ2-5 TRBV15 CATSRDYQGLGETQYF TGTGCCACCAGCAGGGATTATCAGGGGTTAGGGGAGACCCAGTACTTC
many TRBD1 TRBJ1-2 TRBV2 CASRLQGLGYGYTF TGTGCCAGCAGGTTACAGGGGCTGGGCTATGGCTACACCTTC
NA NA TRBJ2-2 TRBV28 CASGGATGELFF TGTGCCAGCGGGGGGGCCACCGGGGAGCTGTTTTTT
NA NA TRBJ2-3 TRBV5-1 CASSLLRGTDTQYF TGCGCCAGCAGCTTGTTGCGCGGGACAGATACGCAGTATTTT
NA NA TRBJ1-2 TRBV15 CATSREARGNYGYTF TGTGCCACCAGCAGAGAGGCTAGAGGGAACTATGGCTACACCTTC
NA NA TRBJ2-3 TRBV4-3 CASSLLPTGTDTQYF TGCGCCAGCAGCCTGCTACCAACGGGCACAGATACGCAGTATTTT
NA NA TRBJ2-3 TRBV2 CASTPLDGSTQYF TGTGCCAGCACCCCGCTGGACGGTTCTACGCAGTATTTT
NA NA TRBJ2-7 TRBV5-4 CASSSGTLSSYEQYF TGTGCCAGCAGCTCCGGGACACTTAGCTCCTACGAGCAGTACTTC
NA TRBD1 TRBJ1-5 TRBV19 CASRNRGPGQPQHF TGTGCCAGTCGGAACAGGGGGCCGGGTCAGCCCCAGCATTTT
NA TRBD1 TRBJ2-1 TRBV9 CASSDSRDSPYNEQFF TGTGCCAGCAGCGATTCGAGGGACAGCCCTTACAATGAGCAGTTCTTC
NA TRBD1 TRBJ1-5 TRBV5-1 CASSPGTGGNQPQHF TGCGCCAGCAGCCCCGGGACAGGGGGCAATCAGCCCCAGCATTTT
NA NA TRBJ2-1 TRBV7-3 CASSERRGEQFF TGTGCCAGCAGCGAGAGGCGGGGTGAGCAGTTCTTC
few NA TRBJ2-1 TRBV28 CASSPTGHEQFF TGTGCCAGCAGTCCTACGGGGCATGAGCAGTTCTTC
few NA TRBJ1-1 TRBV30 CAWGVGPNTEAFF TGTGCCTGGGGTGTAGGCCCGAACACTGAAGCTTTCTTT
NA NA TRBJ2-7 TRBV23-1 CASSRPQNYEQYF TGCGCCAGCAGTCGACCACAGAACTACGAGCAGTACTTC
few NA TRBJ2-3 TRBV19 CASSPGGSRRGPDTQYF TGTGCCAGTAGTCCCGGGGGATCCCGGAGAGGACCAGATACGCAGTATTTT
NA TRBD1 TRBJ1-2 TRBV5-4 CASRRTGANYGYTF TGTGCCAGCAGGAGGACAGGGGCGAACTATGGCTACACCTTC
NA NA TRBJ2-7 TRBV7-2 CASSLAWGIYEQYF TGTGCCAGCAGCTTAGCTTGGGGTATCTACGAGCAGTACTTC
once TRBD1 TRBJ1-2 TRBV25-1 CASSRGNYGYTF TGTGCCAGCAGCAGGGGGAACTATGGCTACACCTTC
NA NA TRBJ1-1 TRBV19 CASSPSGTSNTEAFF TGTGCCAGTAGTCCCTCCGGGACATCGAACACTGAAGCTTTCTTT
NA TRBD1 TRBJ2-7 TRBV7-9 CASSKGDRGLEQYF TGTGCCAGCAGCAAGGGGGACAGGGGGCTCGAGCAGTACTTC
NA NA TRBJ2-7 TRBV6-5 CASSSPTGPPEQYF TGTGCCAGCAGTTCTCCGACAGGACCTCCCGAGCAGTACTTC
NA NA TRBJ2-7 TRBV9 CASSVGNRATYEQYF TGTGCCAGCAGCGTAGGGAACAGGGCCACCTACGAGCAGTACTTC
NA TRBD1 TRBJ1-5 TRBV5-5 CASSTDREQPQHF TGTGCCAGCAGCACGGACAGGGAACAGCCCCAGCATTTT
NA TRBD2 TRBJ2-3 TRBV2 CASSEIWASGGDTQYF TGTGCCAGCAGTGAAATCTGGGCTAGCGGGGGCGATACGCAGTATTTT
NA TRBD1 TRBJ1-5 TRBV5-1 CASSLEGQGNQPQHF TGCGCCAGCAGCTTGGAGGGACAGGGCAATCAGCCCCAGCATTTT
few NA TRBJ2-7 TRBV2 CASLFQATSYEQYF TGTGCCAGTCTCTTCCAGGCGACCTCCTACGAGCAGTACTTC
NA TRBD1 TRBJ2-3 TRBV15 CATSRRTGTDTQYF TGTGCCACCAGCAGACGGACAGGGACAGATACGCAGTATTTT
NA NA TRBJ2-4 TRBV9 CASSPDAAEAKNIQYF TGTGCCAGCAGCCCAGATGCGGCTGAGGCCAAAAACATTCAGTACTTC
NA NA TRBJ1-1 TRBV7-9 CASSLLGRNTDAFF TGTGCCAGCAGCTTGTTAGGACGGAACACTGATGCTTTCTTT
few NA TRBJ1-2 TRBV5-1 CASSLGMQGPGGYTF TGCGCCAGCAGCTTGGGAATGCAGGGGCCGGGTGGCTACACCTTC
NA TRBD2 TRBJ2-5 TRBV15 CATSRSGGRGETQYF TGTGCCACCAGCAGAAGCGGTGGGAGGGGAGAGACCCAGTACTTC
NA NA TRBJ1-5 TRBV4-1 CASSQIQFGSNQPQHF TGCGCCAGCAGCCAAATCCAATTCGGGAGCAATCAGCCCCAGCATTTT
few NA TRBJ2-3 TRBV9 CASSVGRGARTDTQYF TGTGCCAGCAGCGTAGGGCGCGGTGCGCGCACAGATACGCAGTATTTT
NA NA TRBJ2-1 TRBV2 CASSEGLSNNEQFF TGTGCCAGCAGCGAGGGCCTCTCTAACAATGAGCAGTTCTTC